The 22 T cell receptor beta chains below come from one sample, sequenced in a study of response to subunit inactivated influenza vaccine. MiXCR was run by TCRdb on the RT-PCR reads, yielding one entry per CDR3 protein. The data hold 650,000 to 850,000 distinct CDR3 sequences, with approximately 15% observed a single time. The source material was PBMCs from blood, sampled 14 to 15 days before vaccination. These receptors were obtained from a man between 50 and 59 years old who received an inactivated influenza vaccine.

The table lists this clonotype with many counts. The chain is built from TRBV4-1 and TRBJ1-5, with 7 positions matching TRBD1. The germline V gene has CDR1 MGHRA and CDR2 YSYEKL. This CDR3 is built from 14 residues. After removal of 4 bases from V and 4 bases from J, the junction contained 4 bases not matched to a gene. The CDR3 region has the DNA TGCGCCAGCAGCCTCCTACAGGGGAATCAGCCCCAGCATTTT. Encoded protein: CASSLLQGNQPQHF.

The CDR3: CAISVTREDQPQHF. In nucleotides, the CDR3 is TGTGCCATCAGTGTAACCAGGGAAGATCAGCCCCAGCATTTT. The gene calls are TRBV10-3 and TRBJ1-5; D may be TRBD1 (5 bases). The germline CDR1 and CDR2 sequences are ENHRY and SYGVKD. Trimming shortened V by 4 bases and J by 5 bases, and 12 bases separated the two germline ends. The CDR3 sequence is 14 residues long.

This clonotype showed up many times. The chain links TRBV12-3 or TRBV12-4 to TRBJ2-1, with D perhaps TRBD2 (6 bases). CDR3 length: 11 amino acids. Trimming pared 5 bases from V and 10 bases from J, leaving 9 bases between. In nucleotides, the CDR3 is TGTGCCAGCAGTCCAGGGAGGGAGCAGTTCTTC. Translation: CASSPGREQFF.

The genes are TRBV4-3 and TRBJ2-5; possibly TRBD2 for D (6 bases). The V gene's germline CDR1 is LGHNA and CDR2 YSLEER. V lost 4 bases, J lost 4 bases, and 16 bases lay in between. This CDR3 comprises 15 residues. CDR3 sequence (DNA): TGCGCCAGCAGCCGGGAGGAGGGCGGACGAGAGACCCAGTACTTC. Its translation is CASSREEGGRETQYF.

This clonotype was counted between two and nine times. The chain carries TRBV3-1 and TRBJ2-7; the D call may be TRBD1 or TRBD2 (6 bases each). The V gene's germline CDR1 is LGHDT and CDR2 YNNKEL (reference sequence). The V end was cut by 3 bases, the J end by 3 bases, with 15 bases between. CDR3 length: 15 residues. The CDR3 region has the DNA TGTGCCAGCAGCCAGATTTCCAAGGGGGGCTACGAGCAGTACTTC. Translated, it gives CASSQISKGGYEQYF.

This clonotype was detected a few times. The chain links TRBV6-6 to TRBJ2-3; D is ambiguous. This CDR3 spans 13 amino acids. The germline V gene encodes CDR1 MNHNY and CDR2 SVGAGI (reference sequence). V was clipped by 2 bases and J by 4 bases, with 7 bases between them. The CDR3, as DNA: TGTGCCAGCAGTTACCCTAATCCAGATACGCAGTATTTT. Translating gives CASSYPNPDTQYF.

This clonotype was found many times. The chain has TRBV6-5 and TRBJ2-7; D gene uncertain. The length of the CDR3 is 15 residues. Germline V gene data show CDR1 as MNHEY and CDR2 as SVGAGI. The ends were cut back, 3 bases at V and 2 bases at J, with 14 bases in the middle. CDR3 amino acids: CASSYGSPRTYEQYF. The CDR3 DNA is TGTGCCAGCAGTTATGGTTCGCCCCGAACCTACGAGCAGTACTTC.

The rearrangement links TRBV5-6 to TRBJ2-7, with D perhaps matching TRBD1 or TRBD2 (5 bases each). CDR1 is SGHDT, CDR2 YYEEEE, per germline. The ends were cut back, 3 bases at V and 4 bases at J, with 20 bases in the middle. The CDR3 sequence is 16 residues long. CDR3 region: CASSSDLGVLGYEQYF. CDR3 nucleotide sequence: TGTGCCAGCAGCTCGGATCTGGGGGTGTTAGGATACGAGCAGTACTTC.

CDR3 sequence: CASSSGQVGADYGYTF. CDR3 in DNA: TGCGCCAGCAGCTCAGGACAGGTCGGTGCGGACTATGGCTACACCTTC. J is TRBJ1-2 and V is TRBV5-1; 7 nucleotides match TRBD1. Germline assignment: CDR1 SGHRS and CDR2 YFSETQ. This CDR3 spans 16 amino acids. With 3 bases clipped from V and 3 bases from J, the junction kept 11 bases outside the gene matches.

This rearrangement joins TRBV5-1 to TRBJ2-2; D not certain. Looked up from germline, CDR1 is SGHRS and CDR2 is YFSETQ. The V end was cut by 4 bases, the J end by 0 bases, with 10 bases between. This CDR3 is 15 amino acids long. CDR3 in DNA: TGCGCCAGCAGCCCTCATGCGGCGAACACCGGGGAGCTGTTTTTT. Its translation: CASSPHAANTGELFF.

This clonotype was detected ten times or more. The CDR3 reads CASSWWGGNTGELFF. CDR3 nucleotide sequence: TGTGCCAGCAGCTGGTGGGGGGGGAACACCGGGGAGCTGTTTTTT. The rearrangement uses TRBV7-2 and TRBJ2-2, with 7 bases fitting TRBD2. Trimming removed 4 bases from V and 1 base from J; junction bases left unmatched: 3. Germline values: CDR1 SGHTA, CDR2 FQGNSA. The CDR3 loop spans 15 amino acids.

J is TRBJ2-5 and V is TRBV7-2, with 11 bases matching TRBD1. The CDR3 is 15 residues long. V trimming: 4 bases; J trimming: 5 bases; junction bases outside the gene matches: 6. Germline V gives CDR1 SGHTA, CDR2 FQGNSA. The DNA of the CDR3 is TGTGCCAGCAGCTCGGGACAGGGGGGAAGTGAGACCCAGTACTTC. It translates to CASSSGQGGSETQYF.

This chain connects TRBV20-1 to TRBJ1-1, with no clear D. Trimming shortened V by 2 bases and J by 3 bases, and 13 bases separated the two germline ends. The CDR3 length is 14 residues. Germline lookup yields CDR1 DFQATT and CDR2 SNEGSKA (reference sequence). The CDR3 region has the DNA TGCAGTGCTAGAAACCCCGTCGATCACACTGAAGCTTTCTTT. Protein sequence: CSARNPVDHTEAFF.

This chain joins TRBV9 and TRBJ2-3; D possibly corresponds to TRBD1 (6 bases). The CDR3 loop spans 15 amino acids. From germline, CDR1 is SGDLS and CDR2 YYNGEE. The V end lost 0 bases, the J end lost 5 bases, and 13 bases lay between the germline ends. The CDR3 reads CASSVASGVIDTQYF. CDR3 sequence (DNA): TGTGCCAGCAGCGTAGCGTCAGGGGTTATAGATACGCAGTATTTT.

This clonotype was recorded a few times. The rearrangement uses TRBV6-2 or TRBV6-3 and TRBJ1-1, with D possibly matching TRBD1 (5 bases). V was shortened by 4 bases and J by 1 base, with 10 bases between the two germline ends. Germline V gives CDR1 MNHEY, CDR2 SVGEGT. The CDR3 has 14 amino acids. CDR3 protein: CASSLTAWNTEAFF. For the CDR3, the DNA is TGTGCCAGCAGTTTGACAGCATGGAACACTGAAGCTTTCTTT.

Only a few counts were recorded for this clonotype. The chain joins TRBV6-1 to TRBJ1-4; TRBD1 agrees at 9 bases. The V segment lost 5 bases and the J segment 8 bases; nucleotides outside the gene matches: 9. CDR3 length equals 15 residues. Germline CDR1 is MNHNS and CDR2 is SASEGT. CDR3 in amino acids: CASSKLTGGSEKLFF. DNA of the CDR3: TGTGCCAGCAGTAAATTGACAGGGGGTAGCGAAAAACTGTTTTTT.

The rearrangement links TRBV28 to TRBJ2-7; D possibly uses TRBD1 or TRBD2 (5 bases each). Trimming pared 1 base from V and 0 bases from J, leaving 13 bases between. The CDR3 length is 16 residues. CDR1 is MDHEN and CDR2 is SYDVKM in the germline V gene. Here the CDR3 DNA reads TGTGCCAGCAGTTTATCCGGGGCCTACTACTCCTACGAGCAGTACTTC. It yields the protein CASSLSGAYYSYEQYF.

A few counts support this clonotype. The gene calls are TRBV7-2 and TRBJ1-2; 10 bases align to TRBD1. V shed 10 bases and J 6 bases; nucleotides not matched to a gene: 2. This CDR3 spans 11 amino acids. Per germline, CDR1 SGHTA and CDR2 FQGNSA. CDR3 loop: CATDRGDGYTF. CDR3 DNA: TGTGCCACGGACAGGGGGGATGGCTACACCTTC.

In this sample, this clonotype turned up a few times. The chain has TRBV7-8 and TRBJ1-4, with 7 bases lining up with TRBD1. After removal of 5 bases from V and 5 bases from J, the junction contained 8 bases not matched to a gene. The length of the CDR3 is 15 residues. Germline loops: CDR1 SGHVS, CDR2 FQNEAQ. The DNA of the CDR3 is TGTGCCAGCAGCCTGAGACAGGGTGTAAATGAAAAACTGTTTTTT. It encodes CASSLRQGVNEKLFF.

The chain combines TRBV20-1 with TRBJ2-1, with TRBD2 identical over 7 bases. The CDR3 consists of 16 residues. From germline, CDR1 is DFQATT and CDR2 SNEGSKA (reference sequence). The V and J ends lost 6 bases and 0 bases, in that order; junction bases with no gene match: 11. The CDR3 is CSAGSSGSSSYNEQFF. CDR3 in DNA: TGCAGTGCGGGATCTAGCGGTTCATCCTCCTACAATGAGCAGTTCTTC.

The chain combines TRBV5-5 with TRBJ2-3; no reliable D call. V was cut by 4 bases and J by 4 bases, with 7 bases left in between. The CDR3 is 12 residues long. CDR1 is SGHKS and CDR2 is YYEKEE in the germline V gene (reference sequence). As DNA, the CDR3 is TGTGCCAGCAGCATAAGGCCAGATACGCAGTATTTT. Residues: CASSIRPDTQYF. Variable domain in full (rest from reference TRBV5-5 and TRBJ2-3): DAGVTQSPTHLIKTRGQQVTLRCSPISGHKSVSWYQQVLGQGPQFIFQYYEKEERGRGNFPDRFSARQFPNYSSELNVNALLLGDSALYLCASSIRPDTQYFGPGTRLTVL.

This clonotype appeared a few times. The V and J genes are TRBV4-2 and TRBJ2-7, with D uncertain. Germline values: CDR1 LGHNA, CDR2 YNFKEQ. The CDR3 extends over 16 amino acids. The V gene lost 1 base and the J gene lost 0 bases, with 13 bases spanning the gap. CDR3 residues: CASSQVSQRSSYEQYF. DNA for the CDR3: TGTGCCAGCAGCCAAGTTTCGCAGAGGAGCTCCTACGAGCAGTACTTC.